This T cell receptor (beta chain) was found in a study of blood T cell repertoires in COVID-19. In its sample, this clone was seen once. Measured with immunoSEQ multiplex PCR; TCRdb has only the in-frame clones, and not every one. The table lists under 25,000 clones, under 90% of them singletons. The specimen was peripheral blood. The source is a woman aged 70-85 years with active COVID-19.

CDR3: CASSLDEGASWETQYF. The CDR3 region has the DNA TGTGCCAGCAGCTTAGATGAGGGGGCGTCTTGGGAGACCCAGTACTTC. The V call is TRBV7-7, the J call TRBJ2-5; 7 bases are shared with TRBD1. This CDR3 has 16 amino acids. The V and J ends lost 1 base and 5 bases, in that order; junction bases with no gene match: 10. CDR1 is SSHAT, CDR2 FNYEAQ, per germline (reference sequence).